This is a list of T cell receptor beta chains from one sample in a study of blood T cell repertoires in COVID-19. This table comes from immunoSEQ multiplex PCR, and its TCRdb copy is limited to in-frame clones, with some not included. The table has approximately 82,000 clones, approximately 90% seen once; the top ten hold more than 11%. Sequenced input: peripheral blood. The receptors here all came from a man between 70 and 80 years old with active or convalescent COVID-19. CDR3s include the opening cysteine and the closing phenylalanine or tryptophan. Fields, in order: D gene, V gene, J gene, CDR3 protein. The D gene is left open where the match is weak.

NA,TRBV28,TRBJ1-1,CASSLGARGTEAFF
TRBD1,TRBV12-3/TRBV12-4,TRBJ1-4,CASSLGQGQKLFF
TRBD1,TRBV7-3,TRBJ1-2,CASRGGTDTNYGYTF
NA,TRBV29-1,TRBJ1-1,CSATRIGTNLGAFF
NA,TRBV9,TRBJ2-3,CASSAATYTDTQYF
TRBD1,TRBV7-2,TRBJ1-2,CASSLAGTENYGYTF
TRBD1,TRBV28,TRBJ1-5,CASTMGQGNQPQHF
NA,TRBV9,TRBJ1-1,CASSAGLMNTEAFF
NA,TRBV30,TRBJ1-1,CAWSTFANTEAFF
TRBD2,TRBV20-1,TRBJ2-5,CSAAGGGTQYF
TRBD1,TRBV18,TRBJ2-6,CASSLSGGAGANVLTF
TRBD2,TRBV5-1,TRBJ2-3,CASSASGSGDTQYF
NA,TRBV7-6,TRBJ2-2,CASSLAAGDTGELFF
NA,TRBV28,TRBJ2-1,CASSLPARVEQFF